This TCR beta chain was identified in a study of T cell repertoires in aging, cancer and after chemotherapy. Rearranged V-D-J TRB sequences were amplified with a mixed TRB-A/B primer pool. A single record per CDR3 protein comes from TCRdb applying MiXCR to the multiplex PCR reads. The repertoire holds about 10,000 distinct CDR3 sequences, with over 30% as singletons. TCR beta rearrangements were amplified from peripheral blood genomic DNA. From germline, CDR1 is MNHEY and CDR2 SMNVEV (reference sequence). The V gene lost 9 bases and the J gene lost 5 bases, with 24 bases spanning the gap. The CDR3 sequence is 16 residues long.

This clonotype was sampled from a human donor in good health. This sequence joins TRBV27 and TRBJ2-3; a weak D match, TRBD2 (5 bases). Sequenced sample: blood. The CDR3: CARYPVSVFRKDTQYF. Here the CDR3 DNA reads TGTGCCAGATACCCCGTTAGCGTCTTCAGGAAAGATACGCAGTATTTT.